The rows below give T cell receptor beta chains drawn from one sample of a study of blood T cell repertoires in COVID-19. Profiled with immunoSEQ multiplex PCR; TCRdb holds only in-frame clones, not every one. Among approximately 220,000 clones listed, roughly 89% were seen once. Sequencing was done on a sample of PBMCs or T cells enriched from blood (not recorded which). The source of these receptors is a woman in her thirties or forties who had recovered from COVID-19. CDR3s include the opening cysteine and the closing phenylalanine or tryptophan. Fields, in order: V gene, J gene, clone size, D gene, CDR3 DNA, CDR3 protein. D genes are given only for firm matches. For some rows the clone size is stated as once, few or many, or as a class when expanded; others skip it.

v_call: TRBV30
j_call: TRBJ1-4
clone_size: .
d_call: .
cdr3_nt: TGTGCCTGGAGTGTGGAAGGGGGTGAAAAACTGTTTTTT
cdr3_aa: CAWSVEGGEKLFF

v_call: TRBV7-2
j_call: TRBJ2-4
clone_size: .
d_call: TRBD2
cdr3_nt: TGTGCCAGCAGCCGTAGCGGGAGGGCCACCAAAAACATTCAGTACTTC
cdr3_aa: CASSRSGRATKNIQYF

v_call: TRBV6-1
j_call: TRBJ2-7
clone_size: .
d_call: .
cdr3_nt: TGTGCCAGCAGTGAAGGACTTGGCCTCTGGGAGCAGTACTTC
cdr3_aa: CASSEGLGLWEQYF

v_call: TRBV19
j_call: TRBJ2-1
clone_size: few
d_call: .
cdr3_nt: TGTGCCAGTAGTATGAAAGATCGGAATGAGCAGTTCTTC
cdr3_aa: CASSMKDRNEQFF

v_call: TRBV28
j_call: TRBJ2-4
clone_size: .
d_call: .
cdr3_nt: TGTGCCAGCAGTTCCCCCGAGAGAGCCAAAAACATTCAGTACTTC
cdr3_aa: CASSSPERAKNIQYF

v_call: TRBV10-2
j_call: TRBJ2-2
clone_size: few
d_call: TRBD1
cdr3_nt: TGCGCCAGCAGGGCCGGGACAGCCACCGGGGAGCTGTTTTTT
cdr3_aa: CASRAGTATGELFF

v_call: TRBV10-1
j_call: TRBJ1-1
clone_size: .
d_call: .
cdr3_nt: TGCGCCAGTGGGCCGGGGAAGGGCACTGAAGCTTTCTTT
cdr3_aa: CASGPGKGTEAFF

v_call: TRBV13
j_call: TRBJ1-2
clone_size: .
d_call: TRBD1
cdr3_nt: TGTGCCAGCAGAAAAATTACCGGGACAGGGCCCTATGGCTACACCTTC
cdr3_aa: CASRKITGTGPYGYTF

v_call: TRBV30
j_call: TRBJ1-5
clone_size: .
d_call: TRBD1
cdr3_nt: TGTGCCTGGAGTGGACAGGGTCTATCTCAGCCCCAGCATTTT
cdr3_aa: CAWSGQGLSQPQHF

v_call: TRBV4-1
j_call: TRBJ2-1
clone_size: .
d_call: .
cdr3_nt: TGCGCCAGCAGCCAAGAGGGAGCACAGAACTATGAGCAGTTCTTC
cdr3_aa: CASSQEGAQNYEQFF

v_call: TRBV30
j_call: TRBJ2-2
clone_size: .
d_call: .
cdr3_nt: TGTGCCTGGAGCCAGGGATTCGGGACAAGAAACACCGGGGAGCTGTTTTTT
cdr3_aa: CAWSQGFGTRNTGELFF

v_call: TRBV5-1
j_call: TRBJ1-1
clone_size: .
d_call: .
cdr3_nt: TGCGCCAGCAGCTTGGGACAGGCCGAGGGAACTGAAGCTTTCTTT
cdr3_aa: CASSLGQAEGTEAFF

v_call: TRBV30
j_call: TRBJ1-2
clone_size: .
d_call: TRBD1
cdr3_nt: TGTGCCTGGAGTCCAGACAGGGACTATGGCTACACCTTC
cdr3_aa: CAWSPDRDYGYTF

v_call: TRBV6-2/TRBV6-3
j_call: TRBJ2-5
clone_size: .
d_call: TRBD1
cdr3_nt: TGTGCCAGCAGCACCGACAGGGGGCTCGAGACCCAGTACTTC
cdr3_aa: CASSTDRGLETQYF